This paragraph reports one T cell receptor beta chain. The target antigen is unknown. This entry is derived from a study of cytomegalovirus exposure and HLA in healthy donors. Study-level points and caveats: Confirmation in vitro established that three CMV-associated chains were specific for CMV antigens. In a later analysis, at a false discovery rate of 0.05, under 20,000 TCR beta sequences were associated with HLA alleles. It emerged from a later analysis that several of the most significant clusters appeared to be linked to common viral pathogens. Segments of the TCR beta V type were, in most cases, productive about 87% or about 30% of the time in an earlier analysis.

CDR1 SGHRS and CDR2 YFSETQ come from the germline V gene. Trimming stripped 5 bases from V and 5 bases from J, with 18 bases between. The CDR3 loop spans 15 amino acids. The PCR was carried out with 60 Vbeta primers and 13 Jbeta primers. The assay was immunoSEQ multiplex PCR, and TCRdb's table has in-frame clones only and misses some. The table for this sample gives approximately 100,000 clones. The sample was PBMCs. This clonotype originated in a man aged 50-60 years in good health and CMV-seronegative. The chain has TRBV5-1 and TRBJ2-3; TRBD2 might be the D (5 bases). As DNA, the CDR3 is TGCGCCAGCAGTCCGGACTCCAGGCCATTAGATACGCAGTATTTT. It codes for CASSPDSRPLDTQYF.